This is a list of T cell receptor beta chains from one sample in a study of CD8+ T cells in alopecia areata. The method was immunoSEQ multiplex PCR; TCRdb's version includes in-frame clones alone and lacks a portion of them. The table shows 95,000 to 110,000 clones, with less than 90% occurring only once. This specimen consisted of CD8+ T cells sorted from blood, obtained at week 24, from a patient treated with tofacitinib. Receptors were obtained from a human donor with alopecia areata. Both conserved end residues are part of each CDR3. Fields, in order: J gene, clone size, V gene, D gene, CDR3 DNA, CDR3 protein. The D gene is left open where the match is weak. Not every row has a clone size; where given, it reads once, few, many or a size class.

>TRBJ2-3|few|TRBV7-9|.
TGTGCCAGCAGTTCCTTCCGGACTACTCCTAGCACAGATACGCAGTATTTT
CASSSFRTTPSTDTQYF
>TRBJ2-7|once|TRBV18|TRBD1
TGTGCCAGCTCACCAGGTTCGGGACAGGGCTACGAGCAGTACTTC
CASSPGSGQGYEQYF
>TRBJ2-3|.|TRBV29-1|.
TGCAGCGTTGTGGGCCGCACAGATACGCAGTATTTT
CSVVGRTDTQYF
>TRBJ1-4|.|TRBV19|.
TGTGCCAGTAGTATCGCGACCGCTTACGGTGAAAAACTGTTTTTT
CASSIATAYGEKLFF
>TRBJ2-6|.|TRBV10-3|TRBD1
TGTGCCATCAGTGACACAGGGGCTAAAGGTGGGGCCAACGTCCTGACTTTC
CAISDTGAKGGANVLTF
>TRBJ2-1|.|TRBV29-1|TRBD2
TGCAGCGTTGAGTTAGCGGGGTCGGGGAATGAGCAGTTCTTC
CSVELAGSGNEQFF
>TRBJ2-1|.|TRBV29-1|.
TGCAGCGTTGAAGCCTCCATACGTTTTGAGCAGTTCTTC
CSVEASIRFEQFF
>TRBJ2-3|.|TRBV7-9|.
TGTGCCAGCAGCCCGACAGAGGGTCGGCTAGATACGCAGTATTTT
CASSPTEGRLDTQYF
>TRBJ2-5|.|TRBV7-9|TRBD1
TGTGCCAGCAGCTCCTCAGACAGGGGGCTACTCCAAGAGACCCAGTACTTC
CASSSSDRGLLQETQYF
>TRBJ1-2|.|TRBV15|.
TGTGCCACCAGCAGAGAAGCGACAGCCTGGGGTGGCTACACCTTC
CATSREATAWGGYTF
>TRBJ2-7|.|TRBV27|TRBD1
TGTGCCAGCAGAGGACAGGGAGACTACGAGCAGTACTTC
CASRGQGDYEQYF
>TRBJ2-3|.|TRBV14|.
TGTGCCAGCAGCCGCGGCTGGCCCACAGATACGCAGTATTTT
CASSRGWPTDTQYF
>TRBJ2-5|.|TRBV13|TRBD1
TGTGCCAGCAGCCCGGGACAGGGGGAGGGAGAGACCCAGTACTTC
CASSPGQGEGETQYF
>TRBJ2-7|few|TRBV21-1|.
TGTGCCAGCAGCAAGGGACACCACTCCTACGAGCAGTACTTC
CASSKGHHSYEQYF
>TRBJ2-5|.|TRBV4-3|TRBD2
TGCGCCAGCAGCCAGCTAGCGGCCCGGGAGACCCAGTACTTC
CASSQLAARETQYF
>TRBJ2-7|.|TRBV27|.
TGTGCCAGCAGTTTGCTCACAGGCGGGGCAGTAGACGAGCAGTACTTC
CASSLLTGGAVDEQYF
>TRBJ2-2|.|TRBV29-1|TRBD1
TGCAGCGGGACAGGGGGGACCGGGGAGCTGTTTTTT
CSGTGGTGELFF
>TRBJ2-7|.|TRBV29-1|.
TGCAGCGCCGAGGGGAGTAGAACCTACGAGCAGTACTTC
CSAEGSRTYEQYF
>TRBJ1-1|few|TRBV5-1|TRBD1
TGCGCCAGCAGTCCCGGGACAGGGGTTGGTGGAGCTTTCTTT
CASSPGTGVGGAFF
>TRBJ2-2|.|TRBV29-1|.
TGCAGCGCCGACGGCGGAAACACCGGGGAGCTGTTTTTT
CSADGGNTGELFF
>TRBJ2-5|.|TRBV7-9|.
TGTGCCAGCAGCTTTTCAGGGATAGAGACCCAGTACTTC
CASSFSGIETQYF
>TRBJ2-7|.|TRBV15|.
TGTGCCACCAGCAGAGATTCCGGAGCCGCCTACGAGCAGTACTTC
CATSRDSGAAYEQYF
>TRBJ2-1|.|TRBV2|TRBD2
TGTGCCAGCAGTGCAACAGCGGGGGGCTACAATGAGCAGTTCTTC
CASSATAGGYNEQFF
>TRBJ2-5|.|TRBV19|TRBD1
TGTGCCAGTAGTATCGGTACAGGGGGAGAACAAGAGACCCAGTACTTC
CASSIGTGGEQETQYF
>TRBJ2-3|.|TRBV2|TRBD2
TGTGCCAGCAGTGGACTAGCGGGGGGGCTGGAAGATACGCAGTATTTT
CASSGLAGGLEDTQYF
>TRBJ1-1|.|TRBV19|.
TGTGCCAGTAAAGCTCTCTCATACACTGAAGCTTTCTTT
CASKALSYTEAFF
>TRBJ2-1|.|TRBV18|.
TGTGCCAGCACGACTAGTGCACAGCCCTCCTACAATGAGCAGTTCTTC
CASTTSAQPSYNEQFF
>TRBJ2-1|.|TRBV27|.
TGTGCCAGCGCCCTGGCGCACTCCTACAATGAGCAGTTCTTC
CASALAHSYNEQFF
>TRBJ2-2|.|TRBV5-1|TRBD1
TGCGCCAGCAGCTTGGGGGACAGGCATGATTTCACCGGGGAGCTGTTTTTT
CASSLGDRHDFTGELFF
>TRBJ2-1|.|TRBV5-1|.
TGCGCCTCGGAGGGTTACAATGAGCAGTTCTTC
CASEGYNEQFF
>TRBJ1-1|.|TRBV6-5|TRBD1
TGTGCCAGCAGCGTGGACAGGGTAGAAGCTTTCTTT
CASSVDRVEAFF
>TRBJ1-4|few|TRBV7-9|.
TGTGCCAGCAGCCCGCCTACAGGGTTCGGCGAAAAACTGTTTTTT
CASSPPTGFGEKLFF
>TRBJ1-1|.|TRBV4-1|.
TGCGCCAGCAGCCAAGTGGGTGGTGAAGCTTTCTTT
CASSQVGGEAFF
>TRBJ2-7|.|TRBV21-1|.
TGTGCCAGCAGCGGTAACAGTACCTACGAGCAGTACTTC
CASSGNSTYEQYF
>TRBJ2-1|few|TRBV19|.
TGTGCCAGTAGTATAATAGGTACATACAATGAGCAGTTCTTC
CASSIIGTYNEQFF
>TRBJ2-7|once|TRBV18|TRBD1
TGTGCCAGCTCACCGGGACAGGGGGCCTACGAGCAGTACTTC
CASSPGQGAYEQYF
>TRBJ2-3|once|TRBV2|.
TGTGCCAGCGAATCGGGGGAACACACAGATACGCAGTATTTT
CASESGEHTDTQYF
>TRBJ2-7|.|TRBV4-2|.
TGTGCCAGCAGAAACTCGGACTCCAGCTCCTACGAGCAGTACTTC
CASRNSDSSSYEQYF
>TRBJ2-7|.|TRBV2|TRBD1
TGTGCCACCTCGGGACAGGGTACCTACGAGCAGTACTTC
CATSGQGTYEQYF
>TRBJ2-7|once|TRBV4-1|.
TGCGCCAGCAGCCGCGCCGGCAGGGCGTACTCCTACGAGCAGTACTTC
CASSRAGRAYSYEQYF
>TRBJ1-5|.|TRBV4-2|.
TGTGCCAGCAGCCAAGATCGGACAGGCAATCAGCCCCAGCATTTT
CASSQDRTGNQPQHF
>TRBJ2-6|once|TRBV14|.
TGTGCCAGCAGCCAAGATTGGGATTCTGGGGCCAACGTCCTGACTTTC
CASSQDWDSGANVLTF
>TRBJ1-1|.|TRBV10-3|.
TGTGCCATCAAGGGCGGTTATGAAGCTTTCTTT
CAIKGGYEAFF
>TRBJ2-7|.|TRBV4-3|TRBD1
TGCGCCAGCAGCCAACAAGGGGGCGCCTACGAGCAGTACTTC
CASSQQGGAYEQYF
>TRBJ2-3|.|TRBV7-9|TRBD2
TGTGCCAGCAGTAATTCCGAAATAGCGGGAGAAAGCACAGATACGCAGTATTTT
CASSNSEIAGESTDTQYF
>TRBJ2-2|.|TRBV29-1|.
TGCAGCGTTGACACGGCCGGGGAGCTGTTTTTT
CSVDTAGELFF
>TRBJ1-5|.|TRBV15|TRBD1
TGTGCCACCAGCAGAGCGACAGGGGGCTTTCAGCCCCAGCATTTT
CATSRATGGFQPQHF
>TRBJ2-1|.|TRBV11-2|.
TGTGCCAGCAGCCCCCCGGGGGATGAGCAGTTCTTC
CASSPPGDEQFF
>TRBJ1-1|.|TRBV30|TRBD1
TGTGCCTGGAGTGAGGGAGGGGGCTCCTATATGAACACTGAAGCTTTCTTT
CAWSEGGGSYMNTEAFF
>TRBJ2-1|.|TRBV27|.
TGTGCCAGCAGTTTATCGGGGAGCTACAATGAGCAGTTCTTC
CASSLSGSYNEQFF
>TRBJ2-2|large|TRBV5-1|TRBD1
TGCGCCAGCAGCGCCCCACAGGGGGCGAACACCGGGGAGCTGTTTTTT
CASSAPQGANTGELFF
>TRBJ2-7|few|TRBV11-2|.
TGTGCCAGCAGCCCTTCATTGAGCGAGCAGTACTTC
CASSPSLSEQYF
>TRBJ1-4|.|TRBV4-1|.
TGCGCCAGCAGCGAACGTACAGAGGGCATGGTACTGTTTTTT
CASSERTEGMVLFF